These 7 T cell receptor beta chains originate from one sample sequenced in a study of Graves' ophthalmopathy and Graves' hyperthyroidism. Researchers took RNA transcripts and amplified TCR beta CDR3 regions from them. Following a first-round RT-PCR that used HTBI primers, a second-round multiplex PCR was carried out. TCRdb fed the multiplex PCR reads into MiXCR, producing one record per CDR3 protein. The sample holds about 700,000 distinct CDR3 sequences, around 40% seen once. The sequenced sample consisted of peripheral blood. All receptors derive from an adult man with Graves' ophthalmopathy.

The gene calls are TRBV14 and TRBJ1-1, with 7 bases identical to TRBD1. V dropped 6 bases and J dropped 1; count of bases not matched to a gene: 8. The CDR3 length is 15 residues. CDR1 is SGHDN and CDR2 is FVKESK in the germline V gene. CDR3 DNA sequence: TGTGCCAGCAGTCCCGGGACAGTGAAGAACACTGAAGCTTTCTTT. The encoded protein is CASSPGTVKNTEAFF.

This rearrangement joins TRBV9 to TRBJ2-2; 7 nucleotides agree with TRBD2. The germline V gene has CDR1 SGDLS and CDR2 YYNGEE. CDR3 length: 19 amino acids. Trimming at V came to 3 bases and at J to 5 bases, leaving 19 bases not matched to a gene. The CDR3 loop reads CASSASGLGAGSRTGELFF. The DNA for the CDR3 is TGTGCCAGCAGCGCTTCCGGCCTAGGAGCGGGGAGTAGGACCGGGGAGCTGTTTTTT. Drawing the rest from reference TRBV9 and TRBJ2-2, the complete variable domain is DSGVTQTPKHLITATGQRVTLRCSPRSGDLSVYWYQQSLDQGLQFLIQYYNGEERAKGNILERFSAQQFPDLHSELNLSSLELGDSALYFCASSASGLGAGSRTGELFFGEGSRLTVL.

The gene calls are TRBV19 and TRBJ2-3; D gene unclear. The CDR3 sequence is 14 residues long. With 8 bases removed from V and 2 bases from J, the gap between germline ends came to 14 bases. Germline loops: CDR1 LNHDA, CDR2 SQIVND (reference sequence). CDR3 residues: CASAPGRYTDTQYF. The DNA for the CDR3 is TGTGCCAGTGCCCCGGGCAGGTACACAGATACGCAGTATTTT.

There are a few counts of this clonotype. This chain links TRBV19 with TRBJ1-5; 10 bases match TRBD1. Germline lookup yields CDR1 LNHDA and CDR2 SQIVND (reference sequence). Unmatched junction bases numbered 7, after V lost 7 bases and J lost 7 bases. The CDR3 length is 14 residues. The CDR3 nucleotides are TGTGCCAGTAAGGGACAGGGGATTATGCAGCCCCAGCATTTT. This gives the protein CASKGQGIMQPQHF.

Ten or more counts support this clonotype. The gene calls are TRBV4-3 and TRBJ1-1; unclear D gene. Germline CDR1 is LGHNA and CDR2 is YSLEER. V shed 0 bases and J shed 12 bases, with 5 bases lying between them. The CDR3 runs 10 residues. This chain's CDR3 is CASSQDRTFF. In DNA, the CDR3 is TGCGCCAGCAGCCAAGATCGGACTTTCTTT.

The rearrangement links TRBV14 to TRBJ1-1; TRBD1 might be the D (5 bases). CDR1 is SGHDN and CDR2 is FVKESK in the germline V gene. The V gene lost 4 bases and the J gene lost 6 bases, with 12 bases spanning the gap. The CDR3 has 13 residues. The CDR3 bases are TGTGCCAGCAGCCTAACAGGCGTTGCTGAAGCTTTCTTT. Protein product: CASSLTGVAEAFF.

Note on this clonotype: Being one base from a much bigger clone, this may be a read error. V is TRBV7-6 and J is TRBJ2-5, with 9 positions matching TRBD1. Germline V gene lookup returns CDR1 SGHVS and CDR2 FNYEAQ. The CDR3 spans 15 residues. V was pared by 8 bases and J by 3 bases, with 10 bases of the junction left unmatched. As DNA, the CDR3 is TGTGCCAGCGGTCGTCTGGGACAGGGAGAAGAGACCCAGTACTTC. The encoded protein is CASGRLGQGEETQYF. The full variable domain, rest sourced from reference TRBV7-6 and TRBJ2-5, is GAGVSQSPRYKVTKRGQDVALRCDPISGHVSLYWYRQALGQGPEFLTYFNYEAQQDKSGLPNDRFSAERPEGSISTLTIQRTEQRDSAMYRCASGRLGQGEETQYFGPGTRLLVL.